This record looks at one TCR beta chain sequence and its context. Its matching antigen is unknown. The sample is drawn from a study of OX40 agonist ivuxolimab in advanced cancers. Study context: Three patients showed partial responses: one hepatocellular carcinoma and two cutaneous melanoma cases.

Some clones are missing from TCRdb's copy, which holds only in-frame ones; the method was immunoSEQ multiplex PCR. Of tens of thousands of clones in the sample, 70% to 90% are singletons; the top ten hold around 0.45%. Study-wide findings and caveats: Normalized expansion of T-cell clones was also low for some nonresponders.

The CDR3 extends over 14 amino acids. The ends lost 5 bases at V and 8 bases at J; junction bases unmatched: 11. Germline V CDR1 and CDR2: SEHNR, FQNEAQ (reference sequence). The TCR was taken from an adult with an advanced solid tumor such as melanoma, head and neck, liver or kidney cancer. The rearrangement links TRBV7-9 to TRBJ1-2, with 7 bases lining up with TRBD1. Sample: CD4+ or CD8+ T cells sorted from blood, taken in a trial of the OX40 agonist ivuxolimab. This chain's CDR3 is CASSTRDRVLGYTF. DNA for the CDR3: TGTGCCAGCAGCACGCGCGACAGGGTCCTGGGCTACACCTTC. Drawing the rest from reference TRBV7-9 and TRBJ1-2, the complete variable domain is DTGVSQNPRHKITKRGQNVTFRCDPISEHNRLYWYRQTLGQGPEFLTYFQNEAQLEKSRLLSDRFSAERPKGSFSTLEIQRTEQGDSAMYLCASSTRDRVLGYTFGSGTRLTVV.